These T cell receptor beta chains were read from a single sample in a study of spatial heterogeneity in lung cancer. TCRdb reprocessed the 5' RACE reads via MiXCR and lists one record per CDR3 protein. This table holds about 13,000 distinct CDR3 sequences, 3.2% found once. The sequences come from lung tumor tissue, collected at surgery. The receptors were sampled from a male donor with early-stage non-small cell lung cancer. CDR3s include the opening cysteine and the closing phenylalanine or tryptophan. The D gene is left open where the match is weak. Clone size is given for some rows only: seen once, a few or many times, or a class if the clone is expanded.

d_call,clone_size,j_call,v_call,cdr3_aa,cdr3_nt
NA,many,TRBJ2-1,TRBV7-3,CASSLTGLYNEQFF,TGTGCCAGCAGCCTGACGGGACTTTACAATGAGCAGTTCTTC
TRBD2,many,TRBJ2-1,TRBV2,CASSEVASGGAYNEQFF,TGTGCCAGCAGTGAAGTAGCTAGCGGGGGGGCCTACAATGAGCAGTTCTTC
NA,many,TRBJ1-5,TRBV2,CASSYERREPNQPQHF,TGTGCCAGCAGTTATGAGAGGCGAGAACCCAATCAGCCCCAGCATTTT
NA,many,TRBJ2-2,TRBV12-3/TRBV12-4,CASRSRWGTGELFF,TGTGCCAGCAGGTCGAGGTGGGGCACCGGGGAGCTGTTTTTT
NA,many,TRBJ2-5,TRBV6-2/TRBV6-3,CASSPHETQYF,TGTGCCAGCAGCCCACACGAGACCCAGTACTTC
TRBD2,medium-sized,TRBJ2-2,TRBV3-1,CASSQDGGGSTGELFF,TGTGCCAGCAGCCAAGATGGCGGGGGGAGCACCGGGGAGCTGTTTTTT
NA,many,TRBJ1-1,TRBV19,CASGGWQYTEAFF,TGTGCCAGTGGGGGATGGCAGTACACTGAAGCTTTCTTT
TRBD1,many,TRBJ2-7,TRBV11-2,CASSLGTGFYEQYF,TGTGCCAGCAGCTTAGGGACAGGGTTTTACGAGCAGTACTTC
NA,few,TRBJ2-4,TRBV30,CAWSVGTAKNIQYF,TGTGCCTGGAGTGTGGGGACCGCGAAAAACATTCAGTACTTC
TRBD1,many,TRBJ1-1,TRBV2,CASSEAEGQGGMNTEAFF,TGTGCCAGCAGTGAAGCGGAGGGACAGGGGGGAATGAACACTGAAGCTTTCTTT
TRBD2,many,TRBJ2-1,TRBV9,CASSIRHKTSGGDNFANEQFF,TGTGCCAGCAGCATCCGACATAAGACTAGCGGGGGGGATAATTTTGCCAATGAGCAGTTCTTC
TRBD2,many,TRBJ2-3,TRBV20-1,CSAVNSGGADTQYF,TGCAGTGCAGTTAATAGCGGGGGGGCCGATACGCAGTATTTT
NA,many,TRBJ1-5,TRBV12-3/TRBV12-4,CASRPGGDNQPQHF,TGTGCCAGCCGCCCGGGAGGGGACAATCAGCCCCAGCATTTT
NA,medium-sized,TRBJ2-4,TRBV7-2,CASSRGGIAKNIQYF,TGTGCCAGCAGCCGAGGGGGAATTGCCAAAAACATTCAGTACTTC
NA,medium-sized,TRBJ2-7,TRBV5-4,CASSLGGMSDYEQYF,TGTGCCAGCAGCTTGGGGGGAATGTCCGACTACGAGCAGTACTTC
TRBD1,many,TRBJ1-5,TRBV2,CASSGQGFRQPQHF,TGTGCCAGCTCCGGACAGGGGTTTAGGCAGCCCCAGCATTTT
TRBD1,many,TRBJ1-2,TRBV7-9,CASSPGTGAQGYTF,TGTGCCAGCAGCCCCGGTACAGGGGCACAAGGCTACACCTTC
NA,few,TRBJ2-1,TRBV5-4,CASSFWDFNEQFF,TGTGCCAGCAGCTTTTGGGACTTCAATGAGCAGTTCTTC
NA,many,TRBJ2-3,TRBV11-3,CASSWGSADTQYF,TGTGCCAGCAGCTGGGGGAGCGCAGATACGCAGTATTTT
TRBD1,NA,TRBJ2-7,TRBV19,CASSITTTGTGRYEQYF,TGTGCCAGTAGTATTACCACGACCGGGACAGGGAGATACGAGCAGTACTTC
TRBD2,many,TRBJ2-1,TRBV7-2,CASSLAMGLAGGITGQFF,TGTGCCAGCAGCTTAGCAATGGGACTAGCGGGGGGGATTACTGGGCAGTTCTTC
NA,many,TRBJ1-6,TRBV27,CASSGQVYNSPLHF,TGTGCCAGCAGTGGTCAGGTCTATAATTCACCCCTCCACTTT
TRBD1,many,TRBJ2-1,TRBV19,CASSKRTGFGNEQFF,TGTGCCAGTAGTAAAAGGACAGGGTTCGGCAATGAGCAGTTCTTC
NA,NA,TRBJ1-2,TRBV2,CASSNSHYGYTF,TGTGCCAGCAGTAACAGCCACTATGGCTACACCTTC
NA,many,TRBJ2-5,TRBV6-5,CASSYSSEETQYF,TGTGCCAGCAGTTATTCGAGCGAAGAGACCCAGTACTTC
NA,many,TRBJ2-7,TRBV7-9,CASSLPGASYEQYF,TGTGCCAGCAGCTTACCAGGGGCCTCCTACGAGCAGTACTTC
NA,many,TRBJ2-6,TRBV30,CAWRSLVSNVLTF,TGTGCCTGGCGAAGTCTCGTCTCCAACGTCCTGACTTTC
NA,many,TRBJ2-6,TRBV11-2,CASSFGGRGANVLTF,TGTGCCAGCAGCTTCGGGGGTCGCGGGGCCAACGTCCTGACTTTC
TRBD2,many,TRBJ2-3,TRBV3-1,CASSRLAGVDTQYF,TGTGCCAGCAGCCGACTAGCGGGGGTAGATACGCAGTATTTT
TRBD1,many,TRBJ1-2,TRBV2,CASTPDRDRGFHYGYTF,TGTGCCAGCACCCCCGACCGGGACAGGGGCTTCCACTATGGCTACACCTTC
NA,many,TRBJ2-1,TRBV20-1,CSARTPLGHNEQFF,TGCAGTGCCCGAACCCCGCTGGGACACAATGAGCAGTTCTTC
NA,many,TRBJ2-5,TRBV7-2,CASSFLTGQETQYF,TGTGCCAGCAGCTTTTTGACAGGACAAGAGACCCAGTACTTC
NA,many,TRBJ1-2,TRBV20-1,CSAEIRVNYGYTF,TGCAGTGCCGAAATCAGGGTGAACTATGGCTACACCTTC
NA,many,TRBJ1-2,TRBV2,CASSVATNYGYTF,TGTGCCAGCAGTGTAGCCACTAACTATGGCTACACCTTC
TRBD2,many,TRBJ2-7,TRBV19,CASGTQRGDHYEQYF,TGTGCCAGTGGAACTCAGCGGGGGGACCACTACGAGCAGTACTTC
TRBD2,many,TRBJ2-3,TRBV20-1,CSAPELAGGPDTQYF,TGCAGTGCCCCCGAACTAGCGGGGGGGCCAGATACGCAGTATTTT
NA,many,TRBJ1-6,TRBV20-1,CSAIGGTYNSPLHF,TGCAGTGCTATTGGTGGAACCTATAATTCACCCCTCCACTTT
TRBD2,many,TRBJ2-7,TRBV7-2,CASSPRLAGLYEQYF,TGTGCCAGCAGCCCCCGACTAGCGGGGTTGTACGAGCAGTACTTC
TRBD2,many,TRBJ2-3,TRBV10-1,CASSPGGRTDTQYF,TGCGCCAGTTCCCCGGGAGGACGCACAGATACGCAGTATTTT
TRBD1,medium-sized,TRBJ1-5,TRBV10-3,CAISEGTGPNQPQHF,TGTGCCATCAGTGAGGGGACAGGCCCCAATCAGCCCCAGCATTTT
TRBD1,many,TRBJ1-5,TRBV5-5,CASSFGGGQGAGQPQHF,TGTGCCAGCAGCTTCGGAGGGGGACAGGGGGCAGGGCAGCCCCAGCATTTT
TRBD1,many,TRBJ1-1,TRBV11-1,CASTLRGWTGGIMNTEAFF,TGTGCCAGCACCCTAAGAGGTTGGACAGGGGGAATTATGAACACTGAAGCTTTCTTT